One and the same sample provided the 21 T cell receptor beta chains below, sequenced in a study of PD-L1 blockade in urothelial cancer. The protocol was immunoSEQ multiplex PCR, while the TCRdb copy is restricted to in-frame clones and leaves out a portion. There are 85,000 to 95,000 clones in the sample; 90% occur only once, and 1.6% lies in the top ten. As to time point: pretreatment peripheral blood. The input for sequencing was PBMCs, taken around atezolizumab (anti-PD-L1) treatment. Receptor source: a man aged 60-69 years with urothelial cancer.

The chain joins TRBV10-3 to TRBJ2-3; 8 nucleotides line up with TRBD1. Germline V gene data show CDR1 as ENHRY and CDR2 as SYGVKD. The V segment lost 2 bases and the J segment 4 bases; nucleotides outside the gene matches: 2. This CDR3 is built from 14 residues. In DNA form, the CDR3 reads TGTGCCATCAGTGAGGTGACAGGGGCAGATACGCAGTATTTT. Encoded protein: CAISEVTGADTQYF.

The chain employs TRBV11-3 and TRBJ2-1, with 8 bases lining up with TRBD1. V gave up 4 bases and J gave up 7 bases; unmatched junction bases: 12. The CDR3 contains 16 residues. Germline CDR1 SGHNT, CDR2 YENEEA. DNA of the CDR3: TGTGCCAGCAGCTCAACAGCAGGGGGCGCAGTTAATGAGCAGTTCTTC. Translating it yields CASSSTAGGAVNEQFF.

This chain links TRBV21-1 with TRBJ1-1; TRBD1 reflects the table's D call only, with no check against the DNA. TRBV21-1 is a known pseudogene. The CDR3 extends over 14 amino acids. CDR3 bases: TGTGCCAGCAGCAAAGGGGGCGCCTCGGCTGAAGCTTTCTTT. Translated, it gives CASSKGGASAEAFF.

This clone showed up just once. This chain connects TRBV6-6 to TRBJ2-2; 8 nucleotides align to TRBD2. Losses at the gene ends were 10 bases for V and 4 bases for J; bases not matched to a gene: 11. CDR1 MNHNY and CDR2 SVGAGI come from the germline V gene (reference sequence). CDR3 length: 15 residues. CDR3 sequence (DNA): TGTGCCACCACAACCGGGGGGGATATCACCGGGGAGCTGTTTTTT. As protein: CATTTGGDITGELFF.

J is TRBJ1-5 and V is TRBV2; D is unresolved. Germline assignment: CDR1 SNHLY and CDR2 FYNNEI. With 7 bases removed from V and 3 bases from J, the gap between germline ends came to 7 bases. The CDR3 is 12 residues long. Written as DNA, the CDR3 is TGTGCCAGCACTACCTTCAATCAGCCCCAGCATTTT. It codes for CASTTFNQPQHF. Full variable domain (remainder filled in from reference TRBV2 and TRBJ1-5): EPEVTQTPSHQVTQMGQEVILRCVPISNHLYFYWYRQILGQKVEFLVSFYNNEISEKSEIFDDQFSVERPDGSNFTLKIRSTKLEDSAMYFCASTTFNQPQHFGDGTRLSIL.

The chain has TRBV5-4 and TRBJ1-6, with a weak D call TRBD1 (5 bases). In germline, CDR1 is SGHNT, CDR2 YYREEE (reference sequence). V lost 3 bases and J 3 bases, leaving 13 bases between the germline ends. The CDR3 has 16 residues. CDR3 amino acids: CASSSGWGVYNSPLHF. The CDR3 nucleotides are TGTGCCAGCAGCTCAGGGTGGGGCGTCTATAATTCACCCCTCCACTTT. Together with reference TRBV5-4 and TRBJ1-6, the CDR3 gives the full variable domain: ETGVTQSPTHLIKTRGQQVTLRCSSQSGHNTVSWYQQALGQGPQFIFQYYREEENGRGNFPPRFSGLQFPNYSSELNVNALELDDSALYLCASSSGWGVYNSPLHFGNGTRLTVT.

In its sample, this clone was seen once. The rearrangement joins TRBV5-8 to TRBJ2-7; D unresolved. The CDR3 is 12 residues long. The V and J ends lost 4 bases and 4 bases respectively, with 9 bases between them. The germline V gene encodes CDR1 SGHTS and CDR2 YDEGEE. CDR3: CASSETHYEQYF. CDR3 DNA: TGTGCCAGCAGCGAGACACATTACGAGCAGTACTTC.

The chain uses TRBV7-3 and TRBJ2-3, with 11 positions matching TRBD2. This CDR3 contains 16 residues. Trimming removed 5 bases from V and 7 bases from J; junction bases left unmatched: 11. The germline gives CDR1 SGHTA, CDR2 FQGTGA. CDR3 nucleotide sequence: TGTGCCAGCAGCATATCCGATAGCGGGGGGGCTTATACGCAGTATTTT. This gives the protein CASSISDSGGAYTQYF.

The chain employs TRBV6-1 and TRBJ1-2; 12 nucleotides align to TRBD1. This CDR3 is 16 amino acids long. CDR1 and CDR2 from the germline V gene are MNHNS and SASEGT. The V and J ends lost 1 base and 8 bases, in that order; junction bases with no gene match: 8. The CDR3 DNA sequence: TGTGCCAGCAGTGAAGTTTGGGACAGGGGGCCGTACGGCTACACCTTC. Its translation is CASSEVWDRGPYGYTF.

In this sample, this clone turned up once. The genes are TRBV6-1 and TRBJ2-1; 9 bases are shared with TRBD2. Unmatched junction bases numbered 4, after V lost 2 bases and J lost 2 bases. This CDR3 comprises 16 residues. Germline V CDR1 and CDR2: MNHNS, SASEGT. In nucleotides, the CDR3 is TGTGCCAGCAGTGAACAAAGCGGGAGGACCTACAATGAGCAGTTCTTC. It is translated as CASSEQSGRTYNEQFF.

The rearrangement uses TRBV9 and TRBJ2-1, with D uncertain. CDR1 and CDR2 (germline): SGDLS, YYNGEE. This CDR3 comprises 12 residues. Trimming stripped 0 bases from V and 4 bases from J, with 2 bases between. In nucleotides, the CDR3 is TGTGCCAGCAGCGTAGCGTACAATGAGCAGTTCTTC. This translates into CASSVAYNEQFF.

V gene TRBV5-1 combines with J gene TRBJ2-7, with D possibly TRBD2 on 7 matching bases. This CDR3 region has 19 residues. Trimming pared 0 bases from V and 7 bases from J, leaving 29 bases between. Germline V gene data show CDR1 as SGHRS and CDR2 as YFSETQ. The chain's CDR3 is CASSLVMVAGATTAGEQYF. CDR3 nucleotide sequence: TGCGCCAGCAGCTTGGTGATGGTCGCGGGGGCGACCACGGCGGGAGAGCAGTACTTC.

This clone is a singleton in its sample. The chain recombines TRBV6-5 with TRBJ2-1; the match to TRBD2 covers 9 bases. The length of the CDR3 is 14 residues. Germline V CDR1 and CDR2: MNHEY, SVGAGI. The trim removed 4 bases at V and 3 bases at J, leaving 1 base unmatched. The CDR3 is CASSSSGDYNEQFF. The CDR3 DNA reads as TGTGCCAGCAGTTCTAGCGGGGACTACAATGAGCAGTTCTTC.

The rearrangement links TRBV19 to TRBJ2-1; 12 bases are shared with TRBD2. This CDR3 region has 15 residues. With 4 bases clipped from V and 4 bases from J, the junction kept 2 bases outside the gene matches. Germline lookup yields CDR1 LNHDA and CDR2 SQIVND (reference sequence). Written as DNA, the CDR3 is TGTGCCAGTAGTACCGGACTAGCGGGATACAATGAGCAGTTCTTC. Its protein product is CASSTGLAGYNEQFF.

The chain combines TRBV2 with TRBJ2-7; D is perhaps TRBD2 (5 bases). Germline CDR1 SNHLY, CDR2 FYNNEI. The germline V and J ends were trimmed by 8 bases and 0 bases, with 17 bases remaining between them. The CDR3 has 15 residues. The CDR3 nucleotides read TGTGCCAGCTCCTTTAGCGCCAGCATCTCCTACGAGCAGTACTTC. Its protein product is CASSFSASISYEQYF.

This chain connects TRBV7-2 to TRBJ2-1, with 12 bases fitting TRBD2. With V trimmed by 5 bases and J by 9 bases, 8 bases remained unmatched. Germline lookup yields CDR1 SGHTA and CDR2 FQGNSA. This CDR3 has 15 residues. The CDR3 coding sequence is TGTGCCAGCAGCCCCGGACTAGCGGGAAGGAGTGAGCAGTTCTTC. Its translation is CASSPGLAGRSEQFF.

This clone has a single count. The chain is built from TRBV5-4 and TRBJ2-3; the D is unclear. Between the trimmed V and J ends, which lost 3 bases and 6 bases, there was a span of 20 bases. The CDR3 is made up of 16 amino acids. From germline, CDR1 is SGHNT and CDR2 YYREEE (reference sequence). CDR3 loop: CASSSSPPFVPDTQYF. CDR3 DNA: TGTGCCAGCAGCTCTAGTCCCCCCTTCGTTCCGGATACGCAGTATTTT.

This chain uses TRBV4-2 with TRBJ2-2; 7 nucleotides line up with TRBD2. The V segment lost 5 bases and the J segment 7 bases; nucleotides outside the gene matches: 7. The CDR3 covers 14 residues. Germline CDR1 and CDR2: LGHNA and YNFKEQ. The CDR3 coding sequence is TGTGCCAGCAGCGGGAGGGCCTCAGGCGGGGAGCTGTTTTTT. It translates to CASSGRASGGELFF.

This chain connects TRBV4-2 to TRBJ2-7, with TRBD1 matching over 8 bases. The V and J ends lost 4 bases and 5 bases, in that order; junction bases with no gene match: 10. The CDR3 runs to 15 residues. The germline V gene has CDR1 LGHNA and CDR2 YNFKEQ. CDR3 sequence reads: CASSRPGQVYHEQYF. The CDR3 nucleotides read TGTGCCAGCAGCCGTCCGGGACAGGTCTACCACGAGCAGTACTTC.

J is TRBJ2-2 and V is TRBV7-2, with D unresolved. The germline V gene has CDR1 SGHTA and CDR2 FQGNSA. This CDR3 spans 14 amino acids. The ends were cut back, 8 bases at V and 1 base at J, with 11 bases in the middle. The CDR3 nucleotides are TGTGCCAGCGAACCGCGGCAGAACACCGGGGAGCTGTTTTTT. Translated: CASEPRQNTGELFF.

The V call is TRBV6-1, the J call TRBJ2-5; D is undetermined. The CDR3 runs to 13 residues. CDR1 is MNHNS, CDR2 SASEGT, per germline. Deletions cut 3 bases from V and 4 bases from J, with 9 bases between. In DNA form, the CDR3 reads TGTGCCAGCAGTGAGGTGGGCTCAGAGACCCAGTACTTC. Translating it yields CASSEVGSETQYF.